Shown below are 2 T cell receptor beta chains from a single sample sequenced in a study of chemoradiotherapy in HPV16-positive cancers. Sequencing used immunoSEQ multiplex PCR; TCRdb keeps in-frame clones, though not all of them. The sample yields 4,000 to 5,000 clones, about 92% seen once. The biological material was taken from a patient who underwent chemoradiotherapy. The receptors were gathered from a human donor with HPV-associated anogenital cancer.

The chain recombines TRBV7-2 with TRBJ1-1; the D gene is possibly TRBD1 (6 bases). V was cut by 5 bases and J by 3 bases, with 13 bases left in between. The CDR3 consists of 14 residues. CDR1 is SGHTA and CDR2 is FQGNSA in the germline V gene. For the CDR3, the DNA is TGTGCCAGCAGCCCCTTCAGGGGAGACACTGAAGCTTTCTTT. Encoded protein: CASSPFRGDTEAFF.

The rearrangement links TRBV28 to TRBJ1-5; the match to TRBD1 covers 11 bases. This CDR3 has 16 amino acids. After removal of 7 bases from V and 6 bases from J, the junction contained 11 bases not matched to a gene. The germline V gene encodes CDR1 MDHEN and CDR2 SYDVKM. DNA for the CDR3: TGTGCCAGCATGATAAGTGGGACAGGGGGTATTCAGCCCCAGCATTTT. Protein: CASMISGTGGIQPQHF.